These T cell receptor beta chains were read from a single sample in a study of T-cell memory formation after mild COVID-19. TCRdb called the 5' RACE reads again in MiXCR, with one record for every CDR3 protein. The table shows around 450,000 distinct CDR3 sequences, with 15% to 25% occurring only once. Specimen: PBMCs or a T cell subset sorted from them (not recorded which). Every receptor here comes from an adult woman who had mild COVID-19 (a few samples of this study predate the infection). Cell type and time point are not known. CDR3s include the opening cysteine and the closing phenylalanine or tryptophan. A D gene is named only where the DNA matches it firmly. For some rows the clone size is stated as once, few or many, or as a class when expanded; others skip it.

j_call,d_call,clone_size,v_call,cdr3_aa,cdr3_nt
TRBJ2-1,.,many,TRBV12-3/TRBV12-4,CASSLGVSYNEQFF,TGTGCCAGCAGTCTGGGGGTGTCCTACAATGAGCAGTTCTTC
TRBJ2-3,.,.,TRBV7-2,CASSKGHPDTQYF,TGTGCCAGCAGCAAAGGACACCCAGATACGCAGTATTTT
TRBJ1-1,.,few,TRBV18,CASSPAGNTEAFF,TGTGCCAGCTCACCGGCTGGGAACACTGAAGCTTTCTTT
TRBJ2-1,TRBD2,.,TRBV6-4,CASSRGGNGEQFF,TGTGCCAGCAGCCGGGGAGGGAATGGTGAGCAGTTCTTC
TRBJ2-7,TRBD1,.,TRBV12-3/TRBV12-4,CASSLSYWTGRYEQYF,TGTGCCAGCAGTTTATCCTACTGGACAGGGCGCTACGAGCAGTACTTC
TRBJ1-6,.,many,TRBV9,CASSVRDNSPLHF,TGTGCCAGCAGCGTAAGGGATAATTCACCCCTCCACTTT
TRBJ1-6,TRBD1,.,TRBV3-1,CASCQRVPLTQGDSPLHF,TGTGCCAGCTGCCAGCGGGTCCCTTTAACACAGGGGGATTCACCCCTCCACTTT
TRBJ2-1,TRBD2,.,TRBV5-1,CASSLEASGGLEQFF,TGCGCCAGCAGCTTGGAGGCTAGCGGGGGGCTTGAGCAGTTCTTC
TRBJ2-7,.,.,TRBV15,CATSRDLESSYEQYF,TGTGCCACCAGCAGAGATTTGGAGAGCTCCTACGAGCAGTACTTC
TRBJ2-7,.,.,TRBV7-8,CASSPTSREQYF,TGTGCCAGCAGCCCCACCTCGCGGGAGCAGTACTTC
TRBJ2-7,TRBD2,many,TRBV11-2,CASSPTSGGRSSYEQYF,TGTGCCAGCAGCCCGACTAGCGGGGGAAGGAGCTCCTACGAGCAGTACTTC
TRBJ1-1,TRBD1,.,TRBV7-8,CASIQGAGLNTEAFF,TGTGCCAGCATCCAGGGGGCGGGCCTGAACACTGAAGCTTTCTTT
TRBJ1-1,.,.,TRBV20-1,CSARVTVEAFF,TGCAGTGCTAGAGTGACAGTAGAAGCTTTCTTT
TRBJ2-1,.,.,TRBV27,CASSFPGTPTDEQFF,TGTGCCAGCAGTTTTCCCGGGACGCCCACGGATGAGCAGTTCTTC
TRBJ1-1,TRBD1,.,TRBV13,CASSSGQGALDTEAFF,TGTGCCAGCAGCTCCGGACAGGGGGCGCTTGACACTGAAGCTTTCTTT
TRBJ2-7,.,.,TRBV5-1,CASSSDPDGTYEQYF,TGCGCCAGCAGCTCCGACCCGGACGGCACCTACGAGCAGTACTTC
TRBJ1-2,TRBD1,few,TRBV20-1,CSARRDSLYGYTF,TGCAGTGCTAGAAGGGACAGCTTGTATGGCTACACCTTC
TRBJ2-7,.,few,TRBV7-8,CASSPRRLVYEQYF,TGTGCCAGCAGCCCCCGACGTCTAGTCTACGAGCAGTACTTC
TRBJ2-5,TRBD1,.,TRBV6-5,CASRIGTGKGETQYF,TGTGCCAGCAGAATAGGGACAGGGAAGGGAGAGACCCAGTACTTC